One sample yielded the 21 T cell receptor beta chains listed below, sequenced in a study of blood T cell repertoires in COVID-19. Generated by immunoSEQ multiplex PCR, the TCRdb table keeps only in-frame clones and is missing some. The table lists some 290,000 clones, about 90% of them singletons. The sample comprised peripheral blood. The receptor source for this set is a young woman with COVID-19, enrolled during active disease.

This chain uses TRBV28 with TRBJ1-2; TRBD1 aligns across 9 bases. V shed 9 bases, J shed 1 base, and the junction held 9 bases outside the gene matches. From germline, CDR1 is MDHEN and CDR2 SYDVKM. The CDR3 length is 15 residues. Written as DNA, the CDR3 is TGTGCCAGGGGACAGGGCAGGGAAAATAACTATGGCTACACCTTC. Translation: CARGQGRENNYGYTF.

The V and J genes are TRBV19 and TRBJ2-5; 11 bases are a match to TRBD2. J gave up 5 bases and V 4 bases, and 12 bases lay outside the gene matches. The germline CDR1 and CDR2 sequences are LNHDA and SQIVND (reference sequence). The CDR3 loop spans 17 amino acids. The CDR3 sequence is CASSTVGSGLADETQYF. The CDR3 region has the DNA TGTGCCAGTAGTACCGTGGGGTCGGGACTAGCGGACGAGACCCAGTACTTC.

The chain combines TRBV5-6 with TRBJ2-7, with unresolved D. The CDR3 has 13 residues. V was clipped by 4 bases and J by 0 bases, with 8 bases between them. CDR1 SGHDT and CDR2 YYEEEE come from the germline V gene. The CDR3 DNA sequence: TGTGCCAGCAGCAGTACACGCTCCTACGAGCAGTACTTC. This encodes CASSSTRSYEQYF.

On this clone: Other DNA sequences in the sample encode the same CDR3. The J gene is TRBJ1-1, the V gene TRBV5-1, with TRBD1 matching over 7 bases. Unmatched junction bases numbered 4, after V lost 0 bases and J lost 5 bases. The CDR3 spans 14 residues. In germline, CDR1 is SGHRS, CDR2 YFSETQ. The CDR3 protein is CASSLGQGLTEAFF. The CDR3 DNA sequence: TGCGCCAGCAGCTTGGGACAGGGACTTACTGAAGCTTTCTTT.

V and J are TRBV7-8 and TRBJ2-2, with TRBD2 as a possible D gene (5 bases). V was cut by 2 bases and J by 7 bases, with 11 bases left in between. CDR1 is SGHVS and CDR2 is FQNEAQ in the germline V gene. This CDR3 has 14 residues. In DNA, the CDR3 is TGTGCCAGCAGCTTAAAATTGGGAGTCGGGGAGCTGTTTTTT. This gives the protein CASSLKLGVGELFF.

The V call is TRBV5-8, the J call TRBJ2-4; 8 bases line up with TRBD1. J was trimmed by 0 bases and V by 0 bases; bases with no gene match: 2. The germline V gene has CDR1 SGHTS and CDR2 YDEGEE. This CDR3 has 16 residues. In DNA, the CDR3 is TGTGCCAGCAGCTTGGAGACAGGGGTAGCCAAAAACATTCAGTACTTC. It specifies CASSLETGVAKNIQYF. Full variable domain (missing parts from reference TRBV5-8 and TRBJ2-4): EAGVTQSPTHLIKTRGQQATLRCSPISGHTSVYWYQQALGLGLQFLLWYDEGEERNRGNFPPRFSGRQFPNYSSELNVNALELEDSALYLCASSLETGVAKNIQYFGAGTRLSVL.

CDR3 in DNA: TGCGCCAGCATGCCCGACTTGCCCTACGAGCAGTACTTC. Its translation is CASMPDLPYEQYF. The chain recombines TRBV10-2 with TRBJ2-7; D not resolved. V was trimmed by 7 bases and J by 2 bases, leaving 12 bases between them. The CDR3 spans 13 residues. Germline CDR1 WSHSY, CDR2 SAAADI.

This chain uses TRBV19 with TRBJ1-4, with D possibly TRBD1 on 5 matching bases. The CDR3 is 17 amino acids. Trimming pared 7 bases from V and 8 bases from J, leaving 26 bases between. Germline CDR1 LNHDA, CDR2 SQIVND (reference sequence). The CDR3 DNA follows: TGTGCCAGTAACCCCGGGCCCGGACTGGGGGGGTCAGAAAAACTGTTTTTT. Translation gives CASNPGPGLGGSEKLFF.

The CDR3 DNA reads TGTGCCAGCCTTCGAGCGGGGTTAACAGATACGCAGTATTTT. Its protein product is CASLRAGLTDTQYF. This chain joins TRBV9 and TRBJ2-3, with 7 nucleotides matching TRBD2. Germline V CDR1 and CDR2: SGDLS, YYNGEE. J gave up 3 bases and V 7 bases, and 8 bases lay outside the gene matches. The length of the CDR3 is 14 residues.

The chain combines TRBV13 with TRBJ2-2, with 9 bases matching TRBD2. The CDR3 consists of 15 residues. V was pared by 2 bases and J by 5 bases, with 3 bases of the junction left unmatched. From germline, CDR1 is PRHDT and CDR2 FYEKMQ (reference sequence). The CDR3: CASSLIAGVTGELFF. The CDR3 DNA follows: TGTGCCAGCAGCTTAATAGCGGGAGTAACCGGGGAGCTGTTTTTT.

This clone came up a few times. The chain recombines TRBV4-1 with TRBJ1-5; TRBD1 might be the D (6 bases). The CDR3 length is 15 residues. Per germline, CDR1 MGHRA and CDR2 YSYEKL. The V gene lost 6 bases and the J gene lost 5 bases, with 17 bases spanning the gap. CDR3 sequence: CASSRNDRFDQPQHF. The CDR3, as DNA: TGCGCCAGCAGTCGGAACGACAGGTTTGATCAGCCCCAGCATTTT.

The genes are TRBV18 and TRBJ1-4; 8 positions agree with TRBD1. V lost 3 bases, J lost 10 bases, and 10 bases stayed unmatched. The CDR3 sequence is 15 residues long. The germline CDR1 and CDR2 sequences are KGHSH and LQKENI. CDR3 DNA: TGTGCCAGCTCACCTGGTGGACAGGGATGGGGAAAACTGTTTTTT. This codes for CASSPGGQGWGKLFF.

V gene TRBV3-1 (or the pseudogene TRBV3-2) combines with J gene TRBJ2-7; D not certain. Looked up from germline, CDR1 is LGHDT and CDR2 is YNNKEL (reference sequence). Trimming stripped 2 bases from V and 0 bases from J, with 8 bases between. The CDR3 loop spans 14 amino acids. CDR3 sequence: CASSQFISSYEQYF. DNA for the CDR3: TGTGCCAGCAGCCAATTCATTAGCTCCTACGAGCAGTACTTC.

V gene TRBV6-4 combines with J gene TRBJ2-3; 11 positions match TRBD2. V gave up 5 bases and J gave up 4 bases; unmatched junction bases: 8. This CDR3 is 16 amino acids long. CDR1 and CDR2 from the germline V gene are MRHNA and SNTAGT. This CDR3 reads CASSSLAGGPSDTQYF. The CDR3 bases are TGTGCCAGCAGTTCCTTAGCGGGAGGGCCTTCAGATACGCAGTATTTT.

The chain carries TRBV9 and TRBJ2-5; D is unresolved. Trimming removed 3 bases from V and 2 bases from J, with 11 bases in between. Germline V CDR1 and CDR2: SGDLS, YYNGEE. The CDR3 is 14 amino acids. CDR3 sequence: CASSGHSLQETQYF. As DNA, the CDR3 is TGTGCCAGCAGCGGTCATAGCCTACAAGAGACCCAGTACTTC.

The CDR3 spells CATSDLTSGRRTDTQYF. The CDR3 DNA reads TGTGCCACCAGTGATTTGACTAGCGGGAGGAGGACAGATACGCAGTATTTT. This chain links TRBV24-1 with TRBJ2-3; 12 bases map to TRBD2. The CDR3 is made up of 17 amino acids. Trimming at V came to 0 bases and at J to 3 bases, leaving 3 bases not matched to a gene. CDR1 and CDR2 (germline): KGHDR, SFDVKD.

V usage is TRBV9 and J usage is TRBJ1-2; D is unresolved. Germline CDR1 SGDLS, CDR2 YYNGEE. V lost 5 bases, J lost 0 bases, and 20 bases lay in between. The CDR3 is 17 amino acids. The CDR3 bases are TGTGCCAGCAGACGGGGTTTGGAAACATCAGCTAACTATGGCTACACCTTC. This gives the protein CASRRGLETSANYGYTF.

J is TRBJ2-3 and V is TRBV28; D is undetermined. V lost 2 bases and J 3 bases, leaving 15 bases between the germline ends. CDR1 is MDHEN and CDR2 is SYDVKM in the germline V gene. The CDR3 is 16 residues long. This CDR3 is CASSLGGADPTDTQYF. The CDR3 DNA follows: TGTGCCAGCAGTTTAGGCGGCGCAGACCCTACAGATACGCAGTATTTT.

The rearrangement uses TRBV5-4 and TRBJ2-7; D is possibly TRBD1 (5 bases). V lost 0 bases to trimming and J lost 2 bases, with 12 bases between them. CDR3 length equals 15 residues. Germline V CDR1 and CDR2: SGHNT, YYREEE (reference sequence). The CDR3 reads CASSLGGQGAYEQYF. The CDR3 region has the DNA TGTGCCAGCAGCTTGGGGGGTCAGGGCGCCTACGAGCAGTACTTC.

The V and J genes are TRBV11-2 and TRBJ2-7; 8 bases line up with TRBD1. V was clipped by 3 bases and J by 9 bases; unmatched bases: 10. The CDR3 is 14 residues long. Germline V lookup: CDR1 SGHAT, CDR2 FQNNGV. CDR3 coding DNA: TGTGCCAGCAGCTTCGGGACAGGCCCATCACCGCAGTACTTC. This translates into CASSFGTGPSPQYF.

The gene calls are TRBV28 and TRBJ2-3, with 9 bases that match TRBD1. CDR1 MDHEN and CDR2 SYDVKM come from the germline V gene. This CDR3 is built from 14 residues. The V segment lost 7 bases and the J segment 3 bases; nucleotides outside the gene matches: 5. This CDR3 is CASNWDRVTDTQYF. DNA of the CDR3: TGTGCCAGCAATTGGGACAGGGTGACAGATACGCAGTATTTT.